This T cell receptor beta chain was identified in a study of identical twins. TCRdb re-derived calls from the 5' RACE reads in MiXCR, one entry per CDR3 protein. Of some 690,000 distinct CDR3 sequences listed, around 21% were seen once; the top ten hold more than 4%. This clonotype was detected a few times. The CDR3 runs 15 residues. Trimming took off 6 bases at V and 5 bases at J, with 19 bases between the two ends. Another study also made use of these data, one on T cells expressing NK-cell markers. That paper states: Of CD8+ T cells, about 1.0-8% belonged to dominant NKG2C+ clonotypes in 5 to 7 donors. HCMV specificity of the expanded NKG2C+ T cell clones was not established.

The rearrangement uses TRBV12-3 or TRBV12-4 and TRBJ2-5, with D unclear. The specimen was PBMCs. The receptor was derived from a woman under 30 in good health. The CDR3 coding sequence is TGTGCCAGCAGCCCCGTGAATTGGGCCCCGGAGACCCAGTACTTC. The encoded protein is CASSPVNWAPETQYF.